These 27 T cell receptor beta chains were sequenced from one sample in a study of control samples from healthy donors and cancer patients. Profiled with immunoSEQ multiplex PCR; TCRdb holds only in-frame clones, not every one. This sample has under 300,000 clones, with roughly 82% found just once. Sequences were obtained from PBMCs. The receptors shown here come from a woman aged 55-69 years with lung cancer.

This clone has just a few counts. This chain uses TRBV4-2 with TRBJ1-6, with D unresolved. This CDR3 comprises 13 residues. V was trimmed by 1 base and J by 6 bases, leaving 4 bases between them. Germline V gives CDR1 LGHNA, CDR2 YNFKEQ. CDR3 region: CASSQVSNSPLHF. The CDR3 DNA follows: TGTGCCAGCAGCCAAGTATCTAATTCACCCCTCCACTTT.

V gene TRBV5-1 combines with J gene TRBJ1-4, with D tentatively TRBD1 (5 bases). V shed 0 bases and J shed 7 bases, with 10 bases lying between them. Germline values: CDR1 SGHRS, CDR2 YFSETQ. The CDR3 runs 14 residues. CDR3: CASSLEGTGEKLFF. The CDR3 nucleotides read TGCGCCAGCAGCTTGGAAGGGACCGGTGAAAAACTGTTTTTT.

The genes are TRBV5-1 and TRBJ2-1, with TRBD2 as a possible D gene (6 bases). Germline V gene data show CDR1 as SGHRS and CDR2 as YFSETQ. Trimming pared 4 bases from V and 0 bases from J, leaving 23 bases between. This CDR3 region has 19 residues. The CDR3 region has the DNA TGCGCCAGCAGCCGCATAGCTTGGGGACTTTCGACCTCCTACAATGAGCAGTTCTTC. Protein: CASSRIAWGLSTSYNEQFF.

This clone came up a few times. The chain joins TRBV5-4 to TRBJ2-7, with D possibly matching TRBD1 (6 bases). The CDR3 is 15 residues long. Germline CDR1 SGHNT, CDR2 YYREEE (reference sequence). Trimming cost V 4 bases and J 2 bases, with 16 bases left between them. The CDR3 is CASSGGGWAPYEQYF. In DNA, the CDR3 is TGTGCCAGCAGCGGGGGCGGGTGGGCCCCCTACGAGCAGTACTTC.

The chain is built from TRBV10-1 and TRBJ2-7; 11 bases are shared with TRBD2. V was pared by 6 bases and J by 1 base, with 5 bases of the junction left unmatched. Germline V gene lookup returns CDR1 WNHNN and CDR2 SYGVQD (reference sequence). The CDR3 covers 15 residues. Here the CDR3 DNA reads TGCGCCAGCAGCACCCTAGCGGGAGGATCCTACGAGCAGTACTTC. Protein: CASSTLAGGSYEQYF.

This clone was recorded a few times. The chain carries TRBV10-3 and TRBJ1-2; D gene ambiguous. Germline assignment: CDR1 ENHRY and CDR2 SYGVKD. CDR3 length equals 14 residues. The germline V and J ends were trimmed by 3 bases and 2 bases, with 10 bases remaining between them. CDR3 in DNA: TGTGCCATCAGTGACACCAGGACCAACTATGGCTACACCTTC. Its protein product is CAISDTRTNYGYTF.

The CDR3 bases are TGCGCCAGCAGCTTACGGACAGGGAGGGAAGCTTTCTTT. Encoded protein: CASSLRTGREAFF. The chain recombines TRBV5-1 with TRBJ1-1; TRBD1 matches at 8 bases. CDR1 and CDR2 (germline): SGHRS, YFSETQ. V trimming: 2 bases; J trimming: 8 bases; junction bases outside the gene matches: 5. The CDR3 has 13 amino acids.

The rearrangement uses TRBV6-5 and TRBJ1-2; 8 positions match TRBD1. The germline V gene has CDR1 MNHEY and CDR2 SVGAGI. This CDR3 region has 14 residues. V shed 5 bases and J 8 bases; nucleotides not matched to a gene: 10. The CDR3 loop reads CASSLLGTGGGYTF. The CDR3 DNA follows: TGTGCCAGCAGTCTCCTTGGGACAGGCGGCGGCTACACCTTC.

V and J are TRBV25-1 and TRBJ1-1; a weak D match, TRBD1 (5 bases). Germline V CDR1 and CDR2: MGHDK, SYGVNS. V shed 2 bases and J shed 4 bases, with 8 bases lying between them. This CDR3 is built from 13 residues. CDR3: CASSEAGRTEAFF. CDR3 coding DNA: TGTGCCAGCAGTGAAGCAGGGCGCACTGAAGCTTTCTTT.

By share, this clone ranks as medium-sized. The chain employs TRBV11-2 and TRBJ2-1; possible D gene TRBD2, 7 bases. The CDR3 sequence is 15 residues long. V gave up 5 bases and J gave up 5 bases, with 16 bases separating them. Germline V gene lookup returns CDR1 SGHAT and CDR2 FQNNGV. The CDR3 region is CASSLGGGPHNEQFF. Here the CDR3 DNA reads TGTGCCAGCAGCCTAGGGGGGGGTCCACACAATGAGCAGTTCTTC. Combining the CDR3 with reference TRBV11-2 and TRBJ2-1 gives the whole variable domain EAGVAQSPRYKIIEKRQSVAFWCNPISGHATLYWYQQILGQGPKLLIQFQNNGVVDDSQLPKDRFSAERLKGVDSTLKIQPAKLEDSAVYLCASSLGGGPHNEQFFGPGTRLTVL.

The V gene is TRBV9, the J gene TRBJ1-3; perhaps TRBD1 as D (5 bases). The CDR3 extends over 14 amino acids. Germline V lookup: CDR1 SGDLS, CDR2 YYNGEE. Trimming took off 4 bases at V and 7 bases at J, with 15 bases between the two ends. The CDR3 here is CASSPWGEANTIYF. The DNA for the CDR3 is TGTGCCAGCAGCCCCTGGGGGGAGGCGAACACCATATATTTT. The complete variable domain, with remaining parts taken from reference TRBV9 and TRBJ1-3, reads DSGVTQTPKHLITATGQRVTLRCSPRSGDLSVYWYQQSLDQGLQFLIQYYNGEERAKGNILERFSAQQFPDLHSELNLSSLELGDSALYFCASSPWGEANTIYFGEGSWLTVV.

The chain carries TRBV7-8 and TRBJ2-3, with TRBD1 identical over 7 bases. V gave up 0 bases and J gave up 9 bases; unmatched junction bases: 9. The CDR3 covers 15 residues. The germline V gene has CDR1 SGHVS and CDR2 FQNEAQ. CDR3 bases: TGTGCCAGCAGCTTAGCGGGGGTGACCAGGGGGACGCAGTATTTT. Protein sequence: CASSLAGVTRGTQYF.

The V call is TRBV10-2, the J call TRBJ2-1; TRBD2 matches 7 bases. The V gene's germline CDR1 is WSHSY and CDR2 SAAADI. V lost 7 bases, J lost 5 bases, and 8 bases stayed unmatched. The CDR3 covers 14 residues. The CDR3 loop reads CASKFSGNNNEQFF. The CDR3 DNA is TGCGCCAGCAAGTTCAGCGGGAATAACAATGAGCAGTTCTTC.

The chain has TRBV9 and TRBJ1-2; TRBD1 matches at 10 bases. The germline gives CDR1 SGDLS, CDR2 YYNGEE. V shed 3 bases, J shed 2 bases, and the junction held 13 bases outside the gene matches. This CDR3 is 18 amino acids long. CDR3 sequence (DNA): TGTGCCAGCAGCGGACAGGGGGCGCAAAGGCCGAAAAACTATGGCTACACCTTC. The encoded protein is CASSGQGAQRPKNYGYTF.

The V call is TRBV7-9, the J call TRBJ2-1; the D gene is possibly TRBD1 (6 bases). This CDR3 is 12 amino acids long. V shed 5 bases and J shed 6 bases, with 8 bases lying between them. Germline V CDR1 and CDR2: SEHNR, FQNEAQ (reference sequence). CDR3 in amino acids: CASSRDINEQFF. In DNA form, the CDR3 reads TGTGCCAGCAGCCGGGACATCAATGAGCAGTTCTTC.

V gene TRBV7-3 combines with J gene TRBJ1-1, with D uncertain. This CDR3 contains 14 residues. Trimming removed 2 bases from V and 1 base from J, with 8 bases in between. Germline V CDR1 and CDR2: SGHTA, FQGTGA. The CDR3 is CASSLQSGNTEAFF. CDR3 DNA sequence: TGTGCCAGCAGCTTACAAAGCGGGAACACTGAAGCTTTCTTT.

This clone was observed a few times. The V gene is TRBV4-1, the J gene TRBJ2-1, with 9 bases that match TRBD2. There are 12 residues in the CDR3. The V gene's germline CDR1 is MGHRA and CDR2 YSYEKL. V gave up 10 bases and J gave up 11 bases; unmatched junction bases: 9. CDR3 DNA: TGCGCCACGGCGGGGGGGCCCCAGCAGCAGTTCTTC. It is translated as CATAGGPQQQFF.

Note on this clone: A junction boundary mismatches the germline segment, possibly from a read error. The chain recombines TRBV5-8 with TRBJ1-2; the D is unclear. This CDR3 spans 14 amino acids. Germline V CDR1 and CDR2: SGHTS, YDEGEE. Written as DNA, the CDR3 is TGTGCCAGCAGCCCGACGGTAGCTAACTATGGCCACACCTTC. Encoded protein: CASSPTVANYGHTF.

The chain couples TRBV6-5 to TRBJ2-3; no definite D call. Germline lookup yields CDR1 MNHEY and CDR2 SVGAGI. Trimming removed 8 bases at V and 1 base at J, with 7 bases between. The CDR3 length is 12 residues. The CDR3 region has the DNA TGTGCCAGCGATGGGGGCACAGATACGCAGTATTTT. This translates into CASDGGTDTQYF.

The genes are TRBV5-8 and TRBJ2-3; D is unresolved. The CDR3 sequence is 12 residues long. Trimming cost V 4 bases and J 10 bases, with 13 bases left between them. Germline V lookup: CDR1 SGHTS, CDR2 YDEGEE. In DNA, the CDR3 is TGTGCCAGCAGCCCCTCGTTTGGTCCGCAGTATTTT. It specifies CASSPSFGPQYF.

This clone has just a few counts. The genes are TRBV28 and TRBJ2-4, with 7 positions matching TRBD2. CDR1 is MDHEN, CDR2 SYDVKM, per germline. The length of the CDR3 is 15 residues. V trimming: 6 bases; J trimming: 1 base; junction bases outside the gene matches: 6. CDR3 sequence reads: CASSSGGGAKNIQYF. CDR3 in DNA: TGTGCCAGCAGCTCGGGGGGAGGGGCCAAAAACATTCAGTACTTC.

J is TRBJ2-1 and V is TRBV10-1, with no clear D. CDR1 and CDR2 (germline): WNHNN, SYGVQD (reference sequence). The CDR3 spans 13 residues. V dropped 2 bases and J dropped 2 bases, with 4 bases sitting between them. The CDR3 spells CASSENPYNEQFF. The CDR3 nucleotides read TGCGCCAGCAGTGAGAACCCCTACAATGAGCAGTTCTTC.

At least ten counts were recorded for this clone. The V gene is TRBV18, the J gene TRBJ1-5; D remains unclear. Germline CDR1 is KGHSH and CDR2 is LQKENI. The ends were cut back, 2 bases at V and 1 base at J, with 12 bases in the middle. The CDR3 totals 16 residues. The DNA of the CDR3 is TGTGCCAGCTCACCAATGGGAGGTGGGAGCAATCAGCCCCAGCATTTT. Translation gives CASSPMGGGSNQPQHF.

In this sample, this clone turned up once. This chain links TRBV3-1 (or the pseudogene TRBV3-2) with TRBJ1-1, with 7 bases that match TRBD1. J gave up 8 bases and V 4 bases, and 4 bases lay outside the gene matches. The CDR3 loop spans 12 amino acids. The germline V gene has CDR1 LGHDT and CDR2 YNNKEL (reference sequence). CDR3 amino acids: CASSRPTGEAFF. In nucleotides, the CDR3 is TGTGCCAGCAGCCGGCCGACAGGGGAAGCTTTCTTT.

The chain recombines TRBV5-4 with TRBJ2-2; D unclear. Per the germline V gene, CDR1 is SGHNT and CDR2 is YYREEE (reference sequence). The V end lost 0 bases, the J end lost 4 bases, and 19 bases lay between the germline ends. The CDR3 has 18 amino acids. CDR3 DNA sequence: TGTGCCAGCAGCTTGGTGTCCGCGACCTCAGTGGGCACCGGGGAGCTGTTTTTT. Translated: CASSLVSATSVGTGELFF.

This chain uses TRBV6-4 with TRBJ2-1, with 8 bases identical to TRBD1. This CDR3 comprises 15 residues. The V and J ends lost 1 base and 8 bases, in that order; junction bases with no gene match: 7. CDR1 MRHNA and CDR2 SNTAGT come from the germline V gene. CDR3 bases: TGTGCCAGCAGTGACTTACAGGGGGTGTTCCATGAGCAGTTCTTC. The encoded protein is CASSDLQGVFHEQFF.

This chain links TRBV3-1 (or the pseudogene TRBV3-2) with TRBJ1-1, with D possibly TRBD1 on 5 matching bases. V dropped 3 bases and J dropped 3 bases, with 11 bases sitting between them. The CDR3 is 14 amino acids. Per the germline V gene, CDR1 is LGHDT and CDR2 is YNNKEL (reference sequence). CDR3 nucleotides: TGTGCCAGCAGCCAGACTTTGGGGGACACTGAAGCTTTCTTT. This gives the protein CASSQTLGDTEAFF.